Presented here are 12 T cell receptor beta chains from one specimen sequenced in a study of blood T cell repertoires in COVID-19. Libraries were prepared by immunoSEQ multiplex PCR; TCRdb keeps only in-frame clonotypes and omits some of them. The table has around 480,000 clones, roughly 87% seen once. The specimen was PBMCs or T cells enriched from blood (not recorded which). These receptors were obtained from a young woman who had recovered from COVID-19.

In this sample, this clone turned up once. The chain couples TRBV5-1 to TRBJ2-7; 9 bases map to TRBD1. After removal of 0 bases from V and 3 bases from J, the junction contained 4 bases not matched to a gene. The CDR3 is 15 amino acids. CDR1 and CDR2 from the germline V gene are SGHRS and YFSETQ. Here the CDR3 reads CASSLEDRGSYEQYF. Here the CDR3 DNA reads TGCGCCAGCAGCTTGGAGGACAGGGGAAGCTACGAGCAGTACTTC.

This sequence joins TRBV12-5 and TRBJ2-5; TRBD2 aligns across 7 bases. The CDR3 sequence is 12 residues long. J was trimmed by 11 bases and V by 0 bases; bases with no gene match: 3. Germline assignment: CDR1 LGHNT and CDR2 FRNRAP. The CDR3 region has the DNA TGTGCTAGTGGTTTGGTACCGGGACTACAGTACTTC. This codes for CASGLVPGLQYF.

V and J are TRBV7-9 and TRBJ1-5; TRBD1 matches at 11 bases. This CDR3 is built from 14 residues. Germline V CDR1 and CDR2: SEHNR, FQNEAQ (reference sequence). The V segment lost 5 bases and the J segment 6 bases; nucleotides outside the gene matches: 3. CDR3 bases: TGTGCCAGCAGCCAGGGACAGGGGGGTCAGCCCCAGCATTTT. Translated: CASSQGQGGQPQHF.

The chain joins TRBV7-9 to TRBJ1-6, with a tentative D call TRBD1 (5 bases). Deletions cut 5 bases from V and 7 bases from J, with 21 bases between. Germline V CDR1 and CDR2: SEHNR, FQNEAQ (reference sequence). The CDR3 extends over 17 amino acids. The CDR3 protein is CASSPAGLGDSNSPLHF. The CDR3 DNA sequence: TGTGCCAGCAGCCCAGCGGGTTTGGGGGACTCGAATTCACCCCTCCACTTT.

This chain joins TRBV5-4 and TRBJ2-3; 7 bases map to TRBD1. The ends lost 0 bases at V and 4 bases at J; junction bases unmatched: 5. There are 15 residues in the CDR3. The V gene's germline CDR1 is SGHNT and CDR2 YYREEE (reference sequence). The CDR3 loop is CASSLGQGRSDTQYF. CDR3 DNA sequence: TGTGCCAGCAGCTTGGGACAGGGTCGGTCAGATACGCAGTATTTT.

V is TRBV5-1 and J is TRBJ1-2, with 12 bases fitting TRBD1. V shed 2 bases, J shed 6 bases, and the junction held 5 bases outside the gene matches. The CDR3 length is 15 residues. Germline V CDR1 and CDR2: SGHRS, YFSETQ. The CDR3 bases are TGCGCCAGCAGCTTTTCCGGGACAGGGGGCGATGGCTACACCTTC. It translates to CASSFSGTGGDGYTF.

V is TRBV18 and J is TRBJ2-1; 7 nucleotides line up with TRBD1. CDR1 is KGHSH and CDR2 is LQKENI in the germline V gene. The trim removed 4 bases at V and 3 bases at J, leaving 6 bases unmatched. The CDR3 is made up of 15 amino acids. DNA of the CDR3: TGTGCCAGCTCACAAGCGACAGGGCTCTACAATGAGCAGTTCTTC. Amino acids: CASSQATGLYNEQFF.

This chain links TRBV3-1 (or the pseudogene TRBV3-2) with TRBJ2-2; D is possibly TRBD1 (6 bases). This CDR3 contains 15 residues. The germline V gene has CDR1 LGHDT and CDR2 YNNKEL (reference sequence). V gave up 4 bases and J gave up 3 bases, with 12 bases separating them. The CDR3 bases are TGTGCCAGCAGCCTAAGGCCAGGGGACACCGGGGAGCTGTTTTTT. Translation: CASSLRPGDTGELFF.

This chain uses TRBV4-2 with TRBJ2-2; 7 bases agree with TRBD1. V gave up 6 bases and J gave up 5 bases; unmatched junction bases: 6. From germline, CDR1 is LGHNA and CDR2 YNFKEQ. This CDR3 contains 14 residues. This CDR3 reads CASSIDRETGELFF. The CDR3 coding sequence is TGTGCCAGCAGTATTGACAGGGAAACCGGGGAGCTGTTTTTT.

The chain combines TRBV15 with TRBJ1-2; D is uncertain. Germline CDR1 and CDR2: LNHNV and YYDKDF (reference sequence). The CDR3 has 15 residues. V lost 2 bases, J lost 1 base, and 11 bases lay in between. CDR3 sequence: CATSRPREGNYGYTF. CDR3 DNA sequence: TGTGCCACCAGCAGACCCCGGGAGGGTAACTATGGCTACACCTTC.

The chain is built from TRBV13 and TRBJ2-5; 8 bases map to TRBD2. Looked up from germline, CDR1 is PRHDT and CDR2 is FYEKMQ (reference sequence). This CDR3 has 16 residues. V was pared by 5 bases and J by 0 bases, with 8 bases of the junction left unmatched. CDR3 loop: CASSLLAGPYQETQYF. The CDR3 nucleotides are TGTGCCAGCAGCCTCTTAGCGGGACCGTACCAAGAGACCCAGTACTTC.

The chain has TRBV29-1 and TRBJ1-2; D is possibly TRBD1 (5 bases). V was clipped by 3 bases and J by 0 bases, with 14 bases between them. Germline CDR1 is SQVTM and CDR2 is ANQGSEA. This CDR3 region has 15 residues. CDR3 sequence: CSVESRTRTNYGYTF. CDR3 bases: TGCAGCGTTGAGAGCAGGACAAGAACTAACTATGGCTACACCTTC.